This T cell receptor beta chain emerged from a study of CD8 T cells in ankylosing spondylitis. Study results and caveats: CD8+ cells made up the disease-linked clones, which were relatively rare in peripheral blood. A motif in TCR beta, a set of seven to nine highly homologous variants, appeared characteristic of ankylosing spondylitis blood.

The V segment lost 6 bases and the J segment 3 bases; nucleotides outside the gene matches: 8. The CDR3 has 15 residues. Per germline, CDR1 SQVTM and CDR2 ANQGSEA. Notes on this clonotype: Its antigen is still unknown.

TCRdb reanalysed the 5' RACE reads using MiXCR and keeps one entry per CDR3 protein. The sample lists about 280,000 distinct CDR3 sequences, 20% occurring once. Specimen: blood, either unsorted or a sorted T cell fraction (not recorded which). The source is a male donor with ankylosing spondylitis or in good health (not recorded which). The chain links TRBV29-1 to TRBJ2-1, with 10 bases identical to TRBD2. CDR3 bases: TGCAGCGTCCGAAAAGCGGGAGGGTACTACAATGAGCAGTTCTTC. Amino acid sequence: CSVRKAGGYYNEQFF.